The next 25 T cell receptor beta chains were all read from a single sample in a study of blood T cell repertoires in COVID-19. Assay used: immunoSEQ multiplex PCR; TCRdb lists only in-frame clones, some missing. The table has about 190,000 clones, approximately 80% seen once. Sample: peripheral blood. These receptors were collected from a man aged 55-75 years with acute or convalescent COVID-19.

The chain links TRBV5-4 to TRBJ2-4, with TRBD2 as a possible D gene (6 bases). With 1 base removed from V and 0 bases from J, the gap between germline ends came to 14 bases. CDR3 size: 17 residues. Germline V CDR1 and CDR2: SGHNT, YYREEE (reference sequence). The CDR3: CASSLYQGLIAKNIQYF. As DNA, the CDR3 is TGTGCCAGCAGCTTGTATCAGGGACTGATAGCCAAAAACATTCAGTACTTC.

The J gene is TRBJ2-1, the V gene TRBV14, with 10 bases fitting TRBD2. Germline assignment: CDR1 SGHDN and CDR2 FVKESK. After removal of 4 bases from V and 4 bases from J, the junction contained 4 bases not matched to a gene. This CDR3 has 15 residues. The CDR3 is CASSLGTSVYNEQFF. As DNA, the CDR3 is TGTGCCAGCAGCCTAGGGACTAGCGTATACAATGAGCAGTTCTTC.

The chain uses TRBV20-1 and TRBJ2-5; TRBD1 aligns across 8 bases. CDR1 is DFQATT and CDR2 is SNEGSKA in the germline V gene (reference sequence). There are 15 residues in the CDR3. Losses at the gene ends were 3 bases for V and 1 base for J; bases not matched to a gene: 7. CDR3 nucleotides: TGCAGTGCTAGTGGGGACAGGTTCACCCAAGAGACCCAGTACTTC. It codes for CSASGDRFTQETQYF.

This clone was counted once. J is TRBJ2-3 and V is TRBV7-2; D may be TRBD2 (6 bases). This CDR3 spans 19 amino acids. Trimming left V 5 bases short and J 5 bases short, with 29 bases between. The germline V gene has CDR1 SGHTA and CDR2 FQGNSA. The CDR3 region has the DNA TGTGCCAGCAGCCCCCCTCTTGGTCGGGGGTTTCCTGGGGTAGATACGCAGTATTTT. Translating gives CASSPPLGRGFPGVDTQYF.

The chain carries TRBV18 and TRBJ1-2, with a weak D call TRBD1 (5 bases). The CDR3 runs to 16 residues. Trimming took off 3 bases at V and 3 bases at J, with 17 bases between the two ends. Germline-derived CDR1 and CDR2 are KGHSH and LQKENI. CDR3 coding DNA: TGTGCCAGCTCACCTTCGACTACGGGGGGTCACTATGGCTACACCTTC. Protein product: CASSPSTTGGHYGYTF.

The chain employs TRBV6-5 and TRBJ1-1; the D gene is possibly TRBD1 (5 bases). This CDR3 contains 14 residues. Germline V CDR1 and CDR2: MNHEY, SVGAGI. V gave up 4 bases and J gave up 4 bases, with 13 bases separating them. The CDR3 spells CASSWGGGSTEAFF. The CDR3 DNA follows: TGTGCCAGCAGTTGGGGGGGAGGCAGCACTGAAGCTTTCTTT.

The J gene is TRBJ2-2, the V gene TRBV11-2; 10 positions agree with TRBD2. V trimming: 3 bases; J trimming: 7 bases; junction bases outside the gene matches: 8. CDR3 length equals 16 residues. Germline loops: CDR1 SGHAT, CDR2 FQNNGV. In DNA, the CDR3 is TGTGCCAGCAGCTTGGCTTCTAGCGGGGGTGGCGGGGAGCTGTTTTTT. This sequence encodes CASSLASSGGGGELFF.

The rearrangement links TRBV7-9 to TRBJ2-1, with 13 bases matching TRBD2. Germline CDR1 is SEHNR and CDR2 is FQNEAQ (reference sequence). The V and J ends lost 5 bases and 15 bases, in that order; junction bases with no gene match: 7. The CDR3 is 13 amino acids. The CDR3 is CASSQGTSGVSFF. The CDR3 bases are TGTGCCAGCAGCCAAGGGACTAGCGGGGTTTCGTTCTTC.

V is TRBV25-1 and J is TRBJ1-4; TRBD1 agrees at 8 bases. This CDR3 contains 11 residues. Germline loops: CDR1 MGHDK, CDR2 SYGVNS. V lost 8 bases, J lost 11 bases, and 4 bases stayed unmatched. CDR3 nucleotide sequence: TGTGCCAGCGCGACAGGGGACAAACTGTTTTTT. Translating gives CASATGDKLFF.

The rearrangement uses TRBV30 and TRBJ2-5, with D perhaps matching TRBD1 (5 bases). Germline assignment: CDR1 GTSNPN and CDR2 SVGIG (reference sequence). V gave up 1 base and J gave up 2 bases, with 14 bases separating them. This CDR3 comprises 15 residues. In nucleotides, the CDR3 is TGTGCCTGGAGTGACGTTAGATACAGGCAAGAGACCCAGTACTTC. Protein: CAWSDVRYRQETQYF.

The chain uses TRBV15 and TRBJ1-5, with TRBD1 matching over 9 bases. This CDR3 contains 18 residues. The V gene's germline CDR1 is LNHNV and CDR2 YYDKDF (reference sequence). J gave up 4 bases and V 3 bases, and 13 bases lay outside the gene matches. CDR3 protein: CATSSRDRVVSSNQPQHF. CDR3 DNA: TGTGCCACCAGCAGCCGGGACAGGGTAGTCTCGAGTAATCAGCCCCAGCATTTT.

The chain recombines TRBV7-3 with TRBJ1-2; the D gene is possibly TRBD1 (5 bases). Looked up from germline, CDR1 is SGHTA and CDR2 is FQGTGA. This CDR3 spans 14 amino acids. V dropped 2 bases and J dropped 6 bases, with 13 bases sitting between them. The CDR3 sequence is CASSLGQGKDGYTF. CDR3 bases: TGTGCCAGCAGCTTAGGTCAGGGTAAGGATGGCTACACCTTC.

The chain carries TRBV29-1 and TRBJ2-7, with 10 bases that match TRBD1. CDR3 length: 12 amino acids. Losses at the gene ends were 6 bases for V and 7 bases for J; bases not matched to a gene: 6. Germline assignment: CDR1 SQVTM and CDR2 ANQGSEA. CDR3 DNA sequence: TGCAGCGTGGAGGACAGGGGGGATGAGCAGTACTTC. Amino acid sequence: CSVEDRGDEQYF.

J is TRBJ1-2 and V is TRBV4-3; 7 nucleotides match TRBD1. Trimming at V came to 4 bases and at J to 7 bases, leaving 18 bases not matched to a gene. The germline gives CDR1 LGHNA, CDR2 YSLEER. CDR3 length: 17 residues. The CDR3 here is CASSLFFSQGGRGGYTF. As DNA, the CDR3 is TGCGCCAGCAGCCTTTTTTTCTCCCAGGGGGGTCGGGGTGGCTACACCTTC.

CDR3 in amino acids: CAISDVTQDSSYNEQFF. The CDR3 coding sequence is TGTGCCATCAGTGACGTAACACAGGATAGCTCCTACAATGAGCAGTTCTTC. The J gene is TRBJ2-1, the V gene TRBV10-3, with D tentatively TRBD1 (5 bases). V was clipped by 3 bases and J by 0 bases, with 15 bases between them. The germline V gene encodes CDR1 ENHRY and CDR2 SYGVKD. This CDR3 spans 17 amino acids.

The V gene is TRBV11-3, the J gene TRBJ2-3, with 8 bases identical to TRBD2. Germline V lookup: CDR1 SGHNT, CDR2 YENEEA. Trimming at V came to 5 bases and at J to 4 bases, leaving 11 bases not matched to a gene. CDR3 size: 16 residues. The CDR3 loop is CASSRGRSGGADTQYF. CDR3 sequence (DNA): TGTGCCAGCAGCCGGGGGCGGTCGGGAGGGGCAGATACGCAGTATTTT. The whole variable domain, remainder taken from reference TRBV11-3 and TRBJ2-3, is EAGVVQSPRYKIIEKKQPVAFWCNPISGHNTLYWYLQNLGQGPELLIRYENEEAVDDSQLPKDRFSAERLKGVDSTLKIQPAELGDSAVYLCASSRGRSGGADTQYFGPGTRLTVL.

This clone was observed a single time. The gene calls are TRBV7-3 and TRBJ2-3; 12 positions match TRBD2. The CDR3 sequence is 16 residues long. V lost 3 bases, J lost 2 bases, and 3 bases stayed unmatched. Germline V gene lookup returns CDR1 SGHTA and CDR2 FQGTGA. The CDR3 DNA reads as TGTGCCAGCAGCTTTCGGACTAGCGGGGTCACAGATACGCAGTATTTT. This gives the protein CASSFRTSGVTDTQYF.

The chain carries TRBV6-5 and TRBJ2-3; 11 bases fit TRBD2. Germline V gives CDR1 MNHEY, CDR2 SVGAGI. Germline trimming cut 5 bases from V and 6 bases from J; bases unmatched to any gene: 7. The CDR3 covers 15 residues. In DNA, the CDR3 is TGTGCCAGCAGTCCCAGACTAGCGGGGACGGATACGCAGTATTTT. Translation: CASSPRLAGTDTQYF.

The V call is TRBV7-2, the J call TRBJ1-5, with a possible D match to TRBD1 (5 bases). The CDR3 spans 15 residues. Germline V CDR1 and CDR2: SGHTA, FQGNSA. V dropped 5 bases and J dropped 0 bases, with 11 bases sitting between them. The DNA of the CDR3 is TGTGCCAGCAGCCGGGGGTCAGATAGCAATCAGCCCCAGCATTTT. This encodes CASSRGSDSNQPQHF.

The V gene is TRBV5-4, the J gene TRBJ1-4; tentatively, D is TRBD1 (5 bases). Germline-derived CDR1 and CDR2 are SGHNT and YYREEE (reference sequence). The V end lost 4 bases, the J end lost 0 bases, and 10 bases lay between the germline ends. The CDR3 consists of 15 residues. The CDR3 nucleotides are TGTGCCAGCAGCCCAGGGTCCGCAACTAATGAAAAACTGTTTTTT. It codes for CASSPGSATNEKLFF.

In its sample, this clone was seen once. The V and J genes are TRBV7-9 and TRBJ1-4, with D uncertain. Per the germline V gene, CDR1 is SEHNR and CDR2 is FQNEAQ (reference sequence). V shed 4 bases and J shed 2 bases, with 17 bases lying between them. This CDR3 region has 17 residues. CDR3 sequence reads: CASSSRRGGRTNEKLFF. The CDR3 DNA sequence: TGTGCCAGCAGCTCCCGTCGAGGAGGTCGTACTAATGAAAAACTGTTTTTT.

The genes are TRBV14 and TRBJ2-1; 11 bases map to TRBD2. Per germline, CDR1 SGHDN and CDR2 FVKESK. The CDR3 length is 19 residues. V lost 0 bases and J lost 3; bases outside the gene matches: 10. This chain's CDR3 is CASSQDPQLAGGYYNEQFF. In DNA form, the CDR3 reads TGTGCCAGCAGCCAAGACCCCCAGCTAGCGGGAGGATACTACAATGAGCAGTTCTTC.

Concerning this clone itself: This CDR3 is also generated by other DNA sequences in the sample. The chain combines TRBV24-1 with TRBJ2-2; D is unclear. The CDR3 spans 14 residues. Germline V CDR1 and CDR2: KGHDR, SFDVKD. V lost 3 bases and J lost 1, with 5 bases in between. In nucleotides, the CDR3 is TGTGCCACCAGTGATACAAAGAACACCGGGGAGCTGTTTTTT. Amino acids: CATSDTKNTGELFF.

V is TRBV6-2 or TRBV6-3 and J is TRBJ1-5; 11 nucleotides agree with TRBD1. The V segment lost 6 bases and the J segment 0 bases; nucleotides outside the gene matches: 7. Germline V CDR1 and CDR2: MNHEY, SVGEGT. The CDR3 runs 17 residues. CDR3 coding DNA: TGTGCCAGCAGCTCGGACAGGGGGCCATATAGCAATCAGCCCCAGCATTTT. Its translation: CASSSDRGPYSNQPQHF.

The chain links TRBV2 to TRBJ2-2; 12 nucleotides line up with TRBD2. The J segment lost 9 bases and the V segment lost 8 bases, leaving 7 bases of the junction unmatched. Germline V CDR1 and CDR2: SNHLY, FYNNEI. The CDR3 is 14 amino acids. The CDR3 DNA reads as TGTGCCAGCGGTCTAGCGGGGGGGGTCTGGGAGCTGTTTTTT. Its protein is CASGLAGGVWELFF.